The rows below give T cell receptor beta chains drawn from one sample of a study of regulatory T cells in long-lasting Graves disease. A single record per CDR3 protein comes from TCRdb applying MiXCR to the multiplex PCR reads. The sample gives around 240,000 distinct CDR3 sequences, under 20% of which show up once; roughly 15% is in the top ten. In addition, the sample was reused for a study of T cells in Graves' hyperthyroidism and ophthalmopathy.

Source: peripheral blood mononuclear cells (PBMCs), taken at new diagnosis, from a patient treated with antithyroid drugs. These TCRs come from a woman in her 30s with Graves disease. The CDR3 runs from the conserved cysteine through the conserved F or W. A D gene is named only where the DNA matches it firmly.

TRBJ1-5,NA,TRBV2,CASSESLGIRGSNQPQHF
TRBJ2-7,NA,TRBV18,CASSRATEEQYF
TRBJ2-1,TRBD2,TRBV3-1,CASSQAAGEGSSYNEQFF
TRBJ1-5,NA,TRBV4-1,CASSPGIISNQPQHF
TRBJ2-7,NA,TRBV14,CASSSFGRFEQYF
TRBJ1-1,NA,TRBV6-1,CASSAGGGSEAFF
TRBJ1-4,NA,TRBV29-1,CSVAQGMYEKLFF
TRBJ1-3,NA,TRBV20-1,CSAPRSSGNTIYF
TRBJ1-2,TRBD1,TRBV12-3/TRBV12-4,CASSLQGADYGYTF
TRBJ2-3,NA,TRBV5-8,CASSLVRGRGADTQYF
TRBJ1-5,NA,TRBV12-3/TRBV12-4,CASSLDGSGYSNQPQHF
TRBJ1-1,NA,TRBV7-2,CASSLTAQYMNTEAFF
TRBJ1-6,NA,TRBV6-1,CASTKSSYNSPLHF
TRBJ1-1,NA,TRBV7-2,CASSLNSMDAEAFF
TRBJ1-1,NA,TRBV10-2,CASRQDREAFF
TRBJ1-3,NA,TRBV9,CASGRAGNTIYF
TRBJ2-7,NA,TRBV12-3/TRBV12-4,CASSRSVDEQYF
TRBJ2-1,TRBD2,TRBV7-3,CASSFSGGAVEQFF
TRBJ1-1,NA,TRBV4-2,CASSPIGGNTEAFF
TRBJ1-4,TRBD1,TRBV4-1,CASSQPGGEKLFF
TRBJ2-3,NA,TRBV5-1,CASSFSGGAPSTQYF
TRBJ1-3,NA,TRBV20-1,CSPRSGNTIYF
TRBJ2-7,TRBD1,TRBV12-3/TRBV12-4,CASSPRRDRAVFGEQYF
TRBJ1-5,TRBD1,TRBV19,CASTSGTGDNQPQHF
TRBJ2-5,TRBD1,TRBV7-9,CASSQRDSRTQYF
TRBJ2-1,TRBD2,TRBV12-3/TRBV12-4,CASSFQLAGGGTYNEQFF
TRBJ1-3,NA,TRBV4-1,CASSQEAVGWGNTIYF
TRBJ1-1,NA,TRBV5-4,CASSLGGRGFGAEAFF
TRBJ1-1,NA,TRBV18,CASSPPGLNTEAFF
TRBJ1-6,NA,TRBV5-1,CASSLQGDNSPLHF
TRBJ1-1,TRBD1,TRBV19,CACSRLDRASNTEAFF
TRBJ2-7,NA,TRBV6-2/TRBV6-3,CATYTRGQSYEQYF
TRBJ1-1,NA,TRBV7-2,CASSRKSTAEAFF
TRBJ2-7,TRBD2,TRBV27,CASSLTSGRVYEQYF
TRBJ1-2,TRBD1,TRBV7-9,CASSTDRGNYGYTF
TRBJ1-5,NA,TRBV27,CASSGSGPPIAIAQHF
TRBJ1-6,NA,TRBV20-1,CSAFGYDEASPLHF
TRBJ2-2,NA,TRBV5-1,CASSLASNTGELFF
TRBJ2-7,TRBD1,TRBV29-1,CSGGQGSYEQYF
TRBJ2-2,NA,TRBV5-1,CASSLYRAERTGELFF
TRBJ2-5,NA,TRBV12-5,CASGLAQGRRGQETQYF
TRBJ1-4,NA,TRBV9,CASSVTPVATNEKLFF
TRBJ2-3,NA,TRBV27,CASRSGGLTDTQYF
TRBJ1-2,NA,TRBV5-1,CASSLALDNPYGYTF
TRBJ2-1,TRBD2,TRBV11-2,CASSPSGTSGGGEQFF
TRBJ1-2,TRBD1,TRBV4-1,CASSMTGGEYGYTF
TRBJ1-5,NA,TRBV29-1,CSVAQGNQPQHF
TRBJ2-5,NA,TRBV20-1,CSAARVRGGQETQYF
TRBJ1-2,NA,TRBV20-1,CSARGGQSYGYTF